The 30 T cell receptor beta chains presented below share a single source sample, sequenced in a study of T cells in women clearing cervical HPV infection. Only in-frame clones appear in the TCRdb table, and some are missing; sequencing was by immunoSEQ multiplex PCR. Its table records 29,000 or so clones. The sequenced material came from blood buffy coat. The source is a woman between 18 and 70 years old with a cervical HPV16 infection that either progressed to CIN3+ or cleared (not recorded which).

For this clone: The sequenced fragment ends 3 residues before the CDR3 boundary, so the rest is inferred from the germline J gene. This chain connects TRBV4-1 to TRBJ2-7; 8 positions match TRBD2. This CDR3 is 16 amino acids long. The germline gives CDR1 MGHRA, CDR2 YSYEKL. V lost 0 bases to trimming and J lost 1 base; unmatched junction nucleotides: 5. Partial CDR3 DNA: TGCGCCAGCAGCCAAGATCGGCTAGCGGGTTCCTACGAG. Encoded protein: CASSQDRLAGSYE. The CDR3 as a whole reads CASSQDRLAGSYEQYF.

The sequenced CDR3 bases are TGCGCCAGCAGCTTGACTAGCGGGAGGGGATCCTACAATGAG. Protein sequence: CASSLTSGRGSYNE. The full CDR3 reads CASSLTSGRGSYNEQFF. V usage is TRBV5-1 and J usage is TRBJ2-1; 13 nucleotides match TRBD2. The read stops 3 residues short of the end of the CDR3; the missing end is completed from the germline J gene. This CDR3 has 17 amino acids. Germline CDR1 is SGHRS and CDR2 is YFSETQ. V gave up 1 base and J gave up 1 base; unmatched junction bases: 2.

The sequenced part of the CDR3 DNA is TGCAGTGCTCAACCGGGACAGGGATATGGC. It encodes CSAQPGQGYG. The CDR3, in full, reads CSAQPGQGYGYTF. The chain carries TRBV20-1 and TRBJ1-2; TRBD1 matches 9 bases. The read halts 3 residues ahead of the CDR3 end, with the missing end drawn from the germline J gene. Germline trimming cut 5 bases from V and 5 bases from J; bases unmatched to any gene: 6. The CDR3 is made up of 13 amino acids. The germline V gene has CDR1 DFQATT and CDR2 SNEGSKA (reference sequence).

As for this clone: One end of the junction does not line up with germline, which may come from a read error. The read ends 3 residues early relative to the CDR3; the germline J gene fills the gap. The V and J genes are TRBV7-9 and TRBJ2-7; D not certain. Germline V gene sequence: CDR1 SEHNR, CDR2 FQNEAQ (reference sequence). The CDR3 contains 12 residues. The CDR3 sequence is CSSSLDGYEQYF. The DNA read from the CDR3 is TGTTCCAGCAGCTTAGACGGCTACGAG.

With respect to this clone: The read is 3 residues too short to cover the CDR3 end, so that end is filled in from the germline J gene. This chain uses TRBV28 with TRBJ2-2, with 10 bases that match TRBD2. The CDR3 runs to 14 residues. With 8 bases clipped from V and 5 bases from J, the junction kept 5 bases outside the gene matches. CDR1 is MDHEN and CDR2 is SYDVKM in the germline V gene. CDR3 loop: CASRPGLATGELFF. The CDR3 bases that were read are TGTGCCAGCCGTCCGGGACTAGCGACCGGGGAG.

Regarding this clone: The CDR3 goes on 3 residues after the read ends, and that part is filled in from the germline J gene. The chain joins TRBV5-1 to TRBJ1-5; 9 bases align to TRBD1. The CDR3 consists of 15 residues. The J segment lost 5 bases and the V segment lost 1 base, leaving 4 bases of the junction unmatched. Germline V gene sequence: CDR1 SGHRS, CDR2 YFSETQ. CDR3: CASSLSGQGYQPQHF. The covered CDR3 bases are TGCGCCAGCAGCTTGTCGGGACAGGGTTATCAGCCC.

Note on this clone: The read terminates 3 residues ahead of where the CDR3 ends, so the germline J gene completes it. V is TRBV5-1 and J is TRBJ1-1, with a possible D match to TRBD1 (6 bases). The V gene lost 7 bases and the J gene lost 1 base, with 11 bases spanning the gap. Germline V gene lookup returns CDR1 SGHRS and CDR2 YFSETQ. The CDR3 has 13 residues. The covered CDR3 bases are TGCGCCAGCCGGGACAACGGGAACACTGAA. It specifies CASRDNGNTE. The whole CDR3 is CASRDNGNTEAFF.

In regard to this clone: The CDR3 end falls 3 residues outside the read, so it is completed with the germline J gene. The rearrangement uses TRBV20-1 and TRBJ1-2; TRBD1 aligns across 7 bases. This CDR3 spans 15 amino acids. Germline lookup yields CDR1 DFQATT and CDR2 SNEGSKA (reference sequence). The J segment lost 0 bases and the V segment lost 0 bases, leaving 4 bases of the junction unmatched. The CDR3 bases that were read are TGCAGTGCTAGAGAGACAGGGACCCCTAACTATGGC. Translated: CSARETGTPNYG. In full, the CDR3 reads CSARETGTPNYGYTF.

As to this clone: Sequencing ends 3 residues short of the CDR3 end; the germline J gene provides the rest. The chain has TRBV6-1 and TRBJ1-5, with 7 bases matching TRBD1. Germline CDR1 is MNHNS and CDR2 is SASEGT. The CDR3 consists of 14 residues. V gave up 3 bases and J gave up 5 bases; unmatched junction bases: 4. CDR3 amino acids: CASSDRGMDQPQHF. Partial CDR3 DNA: TGTGCCAGCAGTGACAGGGGGATGGATCAGCCC.

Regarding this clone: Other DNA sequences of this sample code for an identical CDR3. Here the CDR3 reads CAWSRSYEQYF. The covered CDR3 bases are TGTGCCTGGAGCCGTTCCTACGAG. V and J are TRBV30 and TRBJ2-7, with unresolved D. The read gets to within 3 residues of the CDR3 end, and the germline J gene fills in the rest. V was trimmed by 3 bases and J by 1 base, leaving 4 bases between them. There are 11 residues in the CDR3. Germline lookup yields CDR1 GTSNPN and CDR2 SVGIG (reference sequence).

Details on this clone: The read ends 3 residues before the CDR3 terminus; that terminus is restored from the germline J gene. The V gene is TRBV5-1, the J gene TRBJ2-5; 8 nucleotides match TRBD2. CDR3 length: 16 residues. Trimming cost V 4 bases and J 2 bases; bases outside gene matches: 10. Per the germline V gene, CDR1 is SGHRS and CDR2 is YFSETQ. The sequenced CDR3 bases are TGCGCCAGCAGCCTTAGCGGGGAGGCGTCACAAGAGACC. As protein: CASSLSGEASQET. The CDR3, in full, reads CASSLSGEASQETQYF. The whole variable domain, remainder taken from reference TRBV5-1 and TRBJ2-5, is KAGVTQTPRYLIKTRGQQVTLSCSPISGHRSVSWYQQTPGQGLQFLFEYFSETQRNKGNFPGRFSGRQFSNSRSEMNVSTLELGDSALYLCASSLSGEASQETQYFGPGTRLLVL.

The sequenced part of the CDR3 DNA is TGCAGTGCTAGAGATCTCACTAGCGGTAGGCCAGATACG. The encoded protein is CSARDLTSGRPDT. The CDR3, in full, reads CSARDLTSGRPDTQYF. The rearrangement joins TRBV20-1 to TRBJ2-3, with 8 bases identical to TRBD2. The read ends 3 residues shy of where the CDR3 ends; the end is completed using the germline J gene. Germline trimming cut 0 bases from V and 4 bases from J; bases unmatched to any gene: 9. CDR1 and CDR2 (germline): DFQATT, SNEGSKA (reference sequence). This CDR3 has 16 residues.

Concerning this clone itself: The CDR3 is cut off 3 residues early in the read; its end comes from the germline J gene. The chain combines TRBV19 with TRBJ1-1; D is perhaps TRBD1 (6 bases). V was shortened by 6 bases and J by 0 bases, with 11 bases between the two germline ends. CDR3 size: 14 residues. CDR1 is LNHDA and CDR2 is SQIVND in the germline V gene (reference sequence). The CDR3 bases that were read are TGTGCCAGTAGCCCGACAGGCATGAACACTGAA. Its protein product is CASSPTGMNTE. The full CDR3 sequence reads CASSPTGMNTEAFF.

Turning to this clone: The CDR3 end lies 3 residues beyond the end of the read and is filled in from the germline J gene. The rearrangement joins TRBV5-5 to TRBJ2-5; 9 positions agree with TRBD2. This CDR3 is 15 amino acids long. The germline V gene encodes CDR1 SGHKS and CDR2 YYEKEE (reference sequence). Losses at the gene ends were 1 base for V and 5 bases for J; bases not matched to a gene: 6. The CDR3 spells CASSLLSSGMETQYF. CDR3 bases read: TGTGCCAGCAGCTTGTTGTCTAGCGGGATGGAGACC.

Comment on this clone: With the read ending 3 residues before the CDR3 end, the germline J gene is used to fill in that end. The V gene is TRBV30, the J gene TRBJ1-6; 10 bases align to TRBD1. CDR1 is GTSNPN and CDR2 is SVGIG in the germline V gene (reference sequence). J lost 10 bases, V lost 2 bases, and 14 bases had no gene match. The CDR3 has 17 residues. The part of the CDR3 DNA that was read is TGTGCCTGGAGTTCATCTCGGACAGGGGGAGTTGGGTCACCC. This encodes CAWSSSRTGGVGSP. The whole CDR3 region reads CAWSSSRTGGVGSPLHF.

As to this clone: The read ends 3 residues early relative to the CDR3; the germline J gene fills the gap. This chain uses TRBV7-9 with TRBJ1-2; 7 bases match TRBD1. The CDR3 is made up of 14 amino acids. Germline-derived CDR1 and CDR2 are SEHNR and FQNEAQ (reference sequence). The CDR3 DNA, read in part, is TGTGCCAGCAGCTTAGGGGGACAGCCCTACGAC. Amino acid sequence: CASSLGGQPYD. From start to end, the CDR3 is CASSLGGQPYDYTF.

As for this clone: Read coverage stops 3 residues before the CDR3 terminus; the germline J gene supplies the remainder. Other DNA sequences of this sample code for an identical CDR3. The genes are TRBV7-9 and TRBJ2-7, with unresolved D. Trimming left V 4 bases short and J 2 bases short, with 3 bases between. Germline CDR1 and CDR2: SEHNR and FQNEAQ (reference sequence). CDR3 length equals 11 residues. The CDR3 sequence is CASSSAYEQYF. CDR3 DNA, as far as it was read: TGTGCCAGCAGCTCGGCCTACGAG.

CDR3 residues: CASSLPSRPDTQYF. The part of the CDR3 DNA that was read is TGTGCCAGCAGCTTACCTAGCCGGCCAGATACG. The chain recombines TRBV7-8 with TRBJ2-3; D possibly corresponds to TRBD2 (5 bases). Sequencing ends 3 residues short of the CDR3 end; the germline J gene provides the rest. The CDR3 has 14 amino acids. V was pared by 2 bases and J by 4 bases, with 10 bases between. CDR1 and CDR2 from the germline V gene are SGHVS and FQNEAQ.

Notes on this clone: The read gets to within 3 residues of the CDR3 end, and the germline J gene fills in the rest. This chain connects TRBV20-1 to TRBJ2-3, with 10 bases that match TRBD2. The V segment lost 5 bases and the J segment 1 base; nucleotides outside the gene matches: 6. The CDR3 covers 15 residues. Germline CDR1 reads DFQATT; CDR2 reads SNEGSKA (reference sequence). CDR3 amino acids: CSAPSSGSGTDTQYF. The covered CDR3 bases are TGCAGTGCTCCATCTAGCGGGAGTGGCACAGATACG.

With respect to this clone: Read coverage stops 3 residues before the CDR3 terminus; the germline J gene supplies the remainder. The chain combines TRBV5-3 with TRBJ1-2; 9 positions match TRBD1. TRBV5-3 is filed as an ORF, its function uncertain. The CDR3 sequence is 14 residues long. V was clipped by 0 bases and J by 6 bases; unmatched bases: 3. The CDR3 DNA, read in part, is TGTGCCAGAAGCTTGGACAGGGGGCGGGATGGC. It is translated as CARSLDRGRDG. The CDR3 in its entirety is CARSLDRGRDGYTF.

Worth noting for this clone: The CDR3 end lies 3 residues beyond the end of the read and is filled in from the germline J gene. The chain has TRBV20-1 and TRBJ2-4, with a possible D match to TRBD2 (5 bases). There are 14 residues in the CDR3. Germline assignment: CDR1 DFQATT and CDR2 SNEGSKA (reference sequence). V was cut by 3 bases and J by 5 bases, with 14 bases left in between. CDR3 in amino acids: CSARAWSGENIQYF. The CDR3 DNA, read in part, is TGCAGTGCTAGGGCTTGGAGCGGAGAAAACATT.

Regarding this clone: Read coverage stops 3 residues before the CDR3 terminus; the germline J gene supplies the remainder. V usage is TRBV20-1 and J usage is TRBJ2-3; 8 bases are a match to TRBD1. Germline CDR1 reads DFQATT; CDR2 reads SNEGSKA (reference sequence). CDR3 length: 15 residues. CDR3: CSAYPGTGLQETQYF. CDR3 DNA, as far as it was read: TGCAGTGCTTACCCCGGGACAGGCCTACAAGAGACG.

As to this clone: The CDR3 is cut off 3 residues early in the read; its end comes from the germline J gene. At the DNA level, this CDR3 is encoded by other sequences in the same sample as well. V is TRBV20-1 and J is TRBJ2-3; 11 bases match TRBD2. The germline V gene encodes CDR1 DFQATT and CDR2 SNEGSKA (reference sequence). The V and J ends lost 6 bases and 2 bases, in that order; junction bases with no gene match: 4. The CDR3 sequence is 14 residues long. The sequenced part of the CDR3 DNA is TGCAGTGCACGGACTAGCGGGTCCACAGATACG. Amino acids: CSARTSGSTDT. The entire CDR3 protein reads CSARTSGSTDTQYF.

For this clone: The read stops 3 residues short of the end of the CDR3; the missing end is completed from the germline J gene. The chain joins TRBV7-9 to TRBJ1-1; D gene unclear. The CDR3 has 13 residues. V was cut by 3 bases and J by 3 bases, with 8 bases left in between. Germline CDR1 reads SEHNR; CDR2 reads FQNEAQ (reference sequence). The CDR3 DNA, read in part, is TGTGCCAGCAGCTTGTCGGGTTACACTGAA. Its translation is CASSLSGYTE. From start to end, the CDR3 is CASSLSGYTEAFF.

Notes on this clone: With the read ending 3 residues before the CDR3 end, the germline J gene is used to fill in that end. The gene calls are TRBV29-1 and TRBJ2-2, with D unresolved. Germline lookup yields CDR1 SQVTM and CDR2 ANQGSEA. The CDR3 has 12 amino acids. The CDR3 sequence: CSVEGPSRELFF. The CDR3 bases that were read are TGCAGCGTTGAAGGGCCATCACGAGAG.

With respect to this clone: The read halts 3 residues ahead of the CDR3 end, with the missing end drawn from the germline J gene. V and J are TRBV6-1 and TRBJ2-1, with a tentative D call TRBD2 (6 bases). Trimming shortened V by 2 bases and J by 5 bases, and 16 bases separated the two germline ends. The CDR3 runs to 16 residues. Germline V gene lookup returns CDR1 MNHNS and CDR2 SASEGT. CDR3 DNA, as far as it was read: TGTGCCAGCAGTGAATATGTTGCGGGGCAGAACAATGAG. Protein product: CASSEYVAGQNNE. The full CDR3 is CASSEYVAGQNNEQFF.

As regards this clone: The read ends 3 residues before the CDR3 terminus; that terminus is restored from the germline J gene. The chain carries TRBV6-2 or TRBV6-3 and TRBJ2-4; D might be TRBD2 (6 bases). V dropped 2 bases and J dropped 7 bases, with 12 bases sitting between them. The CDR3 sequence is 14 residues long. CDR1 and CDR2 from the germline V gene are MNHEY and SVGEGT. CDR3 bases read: TGTGCCAGCAGTTACGGAGGCGGGAAGAACATT. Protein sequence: CASSYGGGKNI. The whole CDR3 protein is CASSYGGGKNIQYF.

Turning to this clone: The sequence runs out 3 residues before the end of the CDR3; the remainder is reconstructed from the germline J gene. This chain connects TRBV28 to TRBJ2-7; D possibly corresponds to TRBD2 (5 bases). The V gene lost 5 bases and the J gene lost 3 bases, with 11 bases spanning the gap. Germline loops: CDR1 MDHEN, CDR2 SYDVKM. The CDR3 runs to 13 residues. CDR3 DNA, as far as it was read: TGTGCCAGCAGTGACGGACTCGGCTACGAG. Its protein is CASSDGLGYE. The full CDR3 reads CASSDGLGYEQYF.

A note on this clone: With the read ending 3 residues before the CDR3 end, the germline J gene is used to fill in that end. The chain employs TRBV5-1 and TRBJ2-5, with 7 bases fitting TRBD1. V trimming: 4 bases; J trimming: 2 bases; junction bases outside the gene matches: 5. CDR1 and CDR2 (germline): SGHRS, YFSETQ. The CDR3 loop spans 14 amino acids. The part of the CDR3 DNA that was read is TGCGCCAGCAGCCCAGGGACAGCACAAGAGACC. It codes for CASSPGTAQET. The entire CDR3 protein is CASSPGTAQETQYF.

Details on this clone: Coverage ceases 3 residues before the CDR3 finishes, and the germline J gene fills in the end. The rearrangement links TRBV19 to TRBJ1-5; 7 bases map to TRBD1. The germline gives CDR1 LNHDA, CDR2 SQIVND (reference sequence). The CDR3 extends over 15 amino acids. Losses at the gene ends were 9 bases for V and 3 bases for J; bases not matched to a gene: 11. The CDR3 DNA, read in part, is TGTGCCAGAGACACCGGGCAGGGGGACAATCAGCCC. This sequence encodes CARDTGQGDNQP. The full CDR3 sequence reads CARDTGQGDNQPQHF.